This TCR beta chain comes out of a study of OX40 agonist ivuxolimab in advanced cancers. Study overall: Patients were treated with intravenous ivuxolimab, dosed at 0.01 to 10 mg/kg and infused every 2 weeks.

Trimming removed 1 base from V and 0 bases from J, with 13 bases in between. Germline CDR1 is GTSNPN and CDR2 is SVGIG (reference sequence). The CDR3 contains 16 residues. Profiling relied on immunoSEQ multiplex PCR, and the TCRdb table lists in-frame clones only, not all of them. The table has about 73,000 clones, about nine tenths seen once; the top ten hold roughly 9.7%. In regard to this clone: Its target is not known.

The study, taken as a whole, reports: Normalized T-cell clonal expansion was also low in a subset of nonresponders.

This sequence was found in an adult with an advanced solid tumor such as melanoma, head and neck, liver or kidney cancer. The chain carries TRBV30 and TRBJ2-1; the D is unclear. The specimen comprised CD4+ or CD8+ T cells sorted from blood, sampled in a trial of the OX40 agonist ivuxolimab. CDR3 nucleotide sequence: TGTGCCTGGAGTGGGTGGGTCGCCAGCTCCTACAATGAGCAGTTCTTC. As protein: CAWSGWVASSYNEQFF.